This T cell receptor (beta chain) was identified in a study of T cells after yellow fever vaccination. Study results and caveats: Some clonotypes were seen in both the CD4 and the CD8 compartments. These made up a small share and likely arose from convergent recombination. Re-detected after boosting: most primary clones, more than 95% of CD4 and about 85% of CD8. Abundant bulk-population clonotypes could contaminate the FACS-sorted repertoires.

5'RACE template switching produced TCR cDNA carrying a universal primer site and UMIs. Using its own MiXCR run on the 5' RACE reads, TCRdb lists one record per CDR3 protein. This table holds 310,000 or so distinct CDR3 sequences, around 7% found once. This clonotype was seen a handful of times. Its antigen remains unidentified. This CDR3 spans 16 amino acids. Trimming took 6 bases from V and 5 from J, leaving 20 bases between them. Looked up from germline, CDR1 is SGHVS and CDR2 is FQNEAQ. The sample here was PBMCs, taken about 49 days after the first yellow fever vaccination. The chain has TRBV7-8 and TRBJ2-1, with D possibly matching TRBD2 (7 bases). The TCR originated in a young man who received the YFV17D yellow fever vaccine. The CDR3 here is CASRPGWGGADNEQFF. The CDR3 DNA is TGTGCCAGCAGGCCCGGTTGGGGGGGGGCCGACAATGAGCAGTTCTTC.